One sample yielded the 29 T cell receptor beta chains listed below, sequenced in a study of blood T cell repertoires in COVID-19. This table comes from immunoSEQ multiplex PCR, and its TCRdb copy is limited to in-frame clones, with some not included. The repertoire holds roughly 200,000 clones, with around 82% as singletons. The specimen sequenced was peripheral blood. Receptors originate from a woman in her 70s with acute or convalescent COVID-19.

The chain joins TRBV5-1 to TRBJ1-1; D uncertain. V was shortened by 4 bases and J by 0 bases, with 13 bases between the two germline ends. The CDR3 contains 15 residues. Per germline, CDR1 SGHRS and CDR2 YFSETQ. The CDR3 nucleotides are TGCGCCAGCAGCGACCTCAGGTTAATGAACACTGAAGCTTTCTTT. As protein: CASSDLRLMNTEAFF.

The rearrangement uses TRBV18 and TRBJ1-5, with D possibly TRBD1 on 5 matching bases. The V gene lost 3 bases and the J gene lost 9 bases, with 18 bases spanning the gap. CDR3 length: 15 amino acids. Germline V CDR1 and CDR2: KGHSH, LQKENI. CDR3 sequence (DNA): TGTGCCAGCTCACCTTACCCCCTTCAGGGTCCGCCCCAGCATTTT. As protein: CASSPYPLQGPPQHF. Full variable domain (rest looked up from reference TRBV18 and TRBJ1-5): NAGVMQNPRHLVRRRGQEARLRCSPMKGHSHVYWYRQLPEEGLKFMVYLQKENIIDESGMPKERFSAEFPKEGPSILRIQQVVRGDSAAYFCASSPYPLQGPPQHFGDGTRLSIL.

This clone was observed a handful of times. The V and J genes are TRBV15 and TRBJ2-1; 10 nucleotides agree with TRBD2. CDR3 length: 18 residues. Germline values: CDR1 LNHNV, CDR2 YYDKDF (reference sequence). V lost 1 base to trimming and J lost 1 base; unmatched junction nucleotides: 7. The CDR3 loop is CATSRGPTSGLSYNEQFF. The CDR3 DNA sequence: TGTGCCACCAGCAGAGGCCCGACTAGCGGGTTATCCTACAATGAGCAGTTCTTC.

The table lists this clone with a count of one. V and J are TRBV6-5 and TRBJ2-7; 7 nucleotides match TRBD2. V lost 10 bases to trimming and J lost 0 bases; unmatched junction nucleotides: 12. CDR1 MNHEY and CDR2 SVGAGI come from the germline V gene. The CDR3 is made up of 15 amino acids. CDR3 amino acids: CATYPRGEPSYEQYF. The CDR3 nucleotides are TGTGCCACCTACCCCCGGGGGGAACCCTCCTACGAGCAGTACTTC.

This clone was picked up a small number of times. V gene TRBV29-1 combines with J gene TRBJ1-1; 7 positions match TRBD1. The CDR3 totals 10 residues. The germline V gene has CDR1 SQVTM and CDR2 ANQGSEA. V dropped 7 bases and J dropped 11; count of bases not matched to a gene: 7. The DNA for the CDR3 is TGCAGCGCCACCGGGACAGCGGCTTTCTTT. It encodes CSATGTAAFF. Variable domain in full (rest from reference TRBV29-1 and TRBJ1-1): SAVISQKPSRDICQRGTSLTIQCQVDSQVTMMFWYRQQPGQSLTLIATANQGSEATYESGFVIDKFPISRPNLTFSTLTVSNMSPEDSSIYLCSATGTAAFFGQGTRLTVV.

This clone was counted only a few times. The gene calls are TRBV27 and TRBJ1-1, with 9 positions matching TRBD1. The V segment lost 3 bases and the J segment 4 bases; nucleotides outside the gene matches: 6. The V gene's germline CDR1 is MNHEY and CDR2 SMNVEV (reference sequence). The length of the CDR3 is 15 residues. The CDR3 loop reads CASSFPETGGTEAFF. The DNA of the CDR3 is TGTGCCAGCAGTTTCCCCGAGACAGGGGGCACTGAAGCTTTCTTT.

The chain recombines TRBV19 with TRBJ2-2, with 9 nucleotides matching TRBD1. CDR3 length equals 15 residues. In germline, CDR1 is LNHDA, CDR2 SQIVND (reference sequence). The V segment lost 6 bases and the J segment 1 base; nucleotides outside the gene matches: 3. CDR3 nucleotide sequence: TGTGCCAGTAGAGGGACAGGGAAGAACACCGGGGAGCTGTTTTTT. Protein sequence: CASRGTGKNTGELFF.

As DNA, the CDR3 is TGTGCCATCAGTGAGTCGAGCAGGGCCAACGAGCAGTACTTC. Protein sequence: CAISESSRANEQYF. This chain links TRBV10-3 with TRBJ2-7, with a tentative D call TRBD1 (5 bases). Looked up from germline, CDR1 is ENHRY and CDR2 is SYGVKD. V lost 0 bases to trimming and J lost 5 bases, with 11 bases between them. The CDR3 length is 14 residues.

The genes are TRBV10-3 and TRBJ2-3; tentatively, D is TRBD2 (6 bases). The V gene lost 4 bases and the J gene lost 1 base, with 12 bases spanning the gap. CDR3 length: 15 amino acids. Germline CDR1 reads ENHRY; CDR2 reads SYGVKD. Here the CDR3 reads CAISGAGTGTDTQYF. Written as DNA, the CDR3 is TGTGCCATCAGTGGAGCCGGGACTGGCACAGATACGCAGTATTTT.

This clone was seen more than once but under ten times. This chain uses TRBV7-2 with TRBJ1-1, with D unresolved. Trimming removed 5 bases at V and 0 bases at J, with 7 bases between. CDR3 length equals 13 residues. The germline V gene has CDR1 SGHTA and CDR2 FQGNSA. Here the CDR3 reads CASSAFLNTEAFF. The CDR3 DNA follows: TGTGCCAGCAGCGCGTTCTTGAACACTGAAGCTTTCTTT. The full variable domain, with the rest looked up from reference TRBV7-2 and TRBJ1-1, is GAGVSQSPSNKVTEKGKDVELRCDPISGHTALYWYRQSLGQGLEFLIYFQGNSAPDKSGLPSDRFSAERTGGSVSTLTIQRTQQEDSAVYLCASSAFLNTEAFFGQGTRLTVV.

V is TRBV19 and J is TRBJ2-1, with D perhaps matching TRBD1 (5 bases). The CDR3 consists of 12 residues. V gave up 4 bases and J gave up 12 bases, with 13 bases separating them. The germline V gene has CDR1 LNHDA and CDR2 SQIVND (reference sequence). Written as DNA, the CDR3 is TGTGCCAGTAGTAGAGTGCAGGGTAGGCAGTTCTTC. Translation: CASSRVQGRQFF. Full variable domain (missing parts from reference TRBV19 and TRBJ2-1): DGGITQSPKYLFRKEGQNVTLSCEQNLNHDAMYWYRQDPGQGLRLIYYSQIVNDFQKGDIAEGYSVSREKKESFPLTVTSAQKNPTAFYLCASSRVQGRQFFGPGTRLTVL.

This rearrangement joins TRBV14 to TRBJ1-5, with 7 bases that match TRBD1. CDR1 is SGHDN and CDR2 is FVKESK in the germline V gene. The J segment lost 4 bases and the V segment lost 4 bases, leaving 4 bases of the junction unmatched. The CDR3 is 14 amino acids. The CDR3 sequence: CASSPDRDNQPQHF. In DNA form, the CDR3 reads TGTGCCAGCAGCCCCGACAGGGATAATCAGCCCCAGCATTTT.

This clone came up once. This rearrangement joins TRBV5-6 to TRBJ2-1; D uncertain. The CDR3 runs 15 residues. Germline V lookup: CDR1 SGHDT, CDR2 YYEEEE. The germline V and J ends were trimmed by 0 bases and 8 bases, with 15 bases remaining between them. The CDR3, as DNA: TGTGCCAGCAGCTTGGTTGTTGACTCCCTGGATGAGCAGTTCTTC. It yields the protein CASSLVVDSLDEQFF.

This clone was seen more than once but under ten times. This chain connects TRBV10-3 to TRBJ2-5; TRBD2 aligns across 11 bases. V was pared by 3 bases and J by 1 base, with 4 bases of the junction left unmatched. CDR3 size: 16 residues. Germline lookup yields CDR1 ENHRY and CDR2 SYGVKD. In DNA, the CDR3 is TGTGCCATCAGTGAAGGGACTAGCGGAGCCCAAGAGACCCAGTACTTC. It yields the protein CAISEGTSGAQETQYF.

The CDR3 spells CASSLGRDETEAFF. The CDR3 DNA reads TGTGCCAGTAGTCTCGGGAGGGATGAAACTGAAGCTTTCTTT. J is TRBJ1-1 and V is TRBV19; the D is unclear. This CDR3 spans 14 amino acids. Germline values: CDR1 LNHDA, CDR2 SQIVND (reference sequence). The V and J ends lost 5 bases and 5 bases respectively, with 15 bases between them.

The chain links TRBV7-8 to TRBJ2-1; D uncertain. This CDR3 spans 11 amino acids. With 5 bases removed from V and 8 bases from J, the gap between germline ends came to 7 bases. The germline V gene has CDR1 SGHVS and CDR2 FQNEAQ. CDR3 in amino acids: CASSPLYEQFF. The CDR3 nucleotides are TGTGCCAGCAGCCCCCTCTATGAGCAGTTCTTC.

This chain connects TRBV12-3 or TRBV12-4 to TRBJ1-5, with D tentatively TRBD1 (6 bases). V lost 6 bases and J 5 bases, leaving 11 bases between the germline ends. This CDR3 contains 13 residues. For the CDR3, the DNA is TGTGCCAGCAGAAAGGGGGAAGATCAGCCCCAGCATTTT. Protein: CASRKGEDQPQHF.

The V call is TRBV7-5, the J call TRBJ2-7; the D call in the table, TRBD1, was not verified against the DNA. TRBV7-5 is given as a pseudogene. This CDR3 region has 13 residues. The CDR3 coding sequence is TGTGTCAGAAGCGCTCCCAGGGGGCGAGAGCAGTACTTC. Its translation: CVRSAPRGREQYF.

V is TRBV5-4 and J is TRBJ2-1, with D possibly TRBD2 on 6 matching bases. The CDR3 totals 15 residues. Per the germline V gene, CDR1 is SGHNT and CDR2 is YYREEE (reference sequence). With 0 bases removed from V and 4 bases from J, the gap between germline ends came to 11 bases. The CDR3 coding sequence is TGTGCCAGCAGCTTGGCGGGAGAGGCTTACAATGAGCAGTTCTTC. Its protein product is CASSLAGEAYNEQFF. Together with reference TRBV5-4 and TRBJ2-1, the CDR3 gives the full variable domain: ETGVTQSPTHLIKTRGQQVTLRCSSQSGHNTVSWYQQALGQGPQFIFQYYREEENGRGNFPPRFSGLQFPNYSSELNVNALELDDSALYLCASSLAGEAYNEQFFGPGTRLTVL.

This clone came up a few times. V and J are TRBV28 and TRBJ1-2; TRBD1 is a possible D gene (5 bases). V shed 10 bases and J shed 6 bases, with 15 bases lying between them. Germline lookup yields CDR1 MDHEN and CDR2 SYDVKM. This CDR3 is 12 amino acids long. CDR3 amino acids: CANFDRGNGYTF. CDR3 DNA sequence: TGTGCCAACTTTGATCGGGGGAATGGCTACACCTTC.

The J gene is TRBJ2-5, the V gene TRBV7-8; 7 positions match TRBD2. Germline CDR1 is SGHVS and CDR2 is FQNEAQ. This CDR3 has 18 amino acids. J gave up 6 bases and V 3 bases, and 19 bases lay outside the gene matches. CDR3 protein: CASSFGMTSPYPDQTQYF. CDR3 DNA: TGTGCCAGCAGCTTTGGAATGACTAGCCCATACCCCGACCAGACCCAGTACTTC.

The chain combines TRBV5-4 with TRBJ2-1; D unresolved. CDR1 and CDR2 from the germline V gene are SGHNT and YYREEE (reference sequence). The V gene lost 1 base and the J gene lost 4 bases, with 9 bases spanning the gap. This CDR3 is built from 14 residues. CDR3 sequence (DNA): TGTGCCAGCAGCTTGTCTGCGGATTACAATGAGCAGTTCTTC. It translates to CASSLSADYNEQFF.

The V call is TRBV2, the J call TRBJ2-3; TRBD2 matches at 7 bases. V shed 4 bases, J shed 2 bases, and the junction held 3 bases outside the gene matches. The CDR3 runs 14 residues. Per germline, CDR1 SNHLY and CDR2 FYNNEI. This chain's CDR3 is CASSVGLDTDTQYF. CDR3 nucleotides: TGTGCCAGCAGTGTCGGACTAGACACAGATACGCAGTATTTT.

As for this clone: The junction departs from the called germline gene at one end, perhaps through a read error. V is TRBV28 and J is TRBJ2-1, with 10 bases identical to TRBD1. The germline V gene has CDR1 MDHEN and CDR2 SYDVKM. CDR3 length: 16 amino acids. DNA of the CDR3: TGTGCCAGCAGTCTATGGAGGGGACAGGGGTTTGGTGAGCAGTTCTTC. It yields the protein CASSLWRGQGFGEQFF.

The V and J genes are TRBV27 and TRBJ1-3, with TRBD1 matching 8 bases. Germline CDR1 MNHEY, CDR2 SMNVEV (reference sequence). The CDR3 extends over 13 amino acids. The trim removed 4 bases at V and 6 bases at J, leaving 2 bases unmatched. Here the CDR3 reads CASSSQGANTIYF. In nucleotides, the CDR3 is TGTGCCAGCAGTTCCCAGGGGGCAAACACCATATATTTT.

The chain combines TRBV5-6 with TRBJ2-7; TRBD1 matches at 7 bases. The V gene end was trimmed by 0 bases and the J gene end by 0 bases; junction bases not matched to a gene: 6. Per germline, CDR1 SGHDT and CDR2 YYEEEE. The CDR3 is made up of 16 amino acids. The CDR3 spells CASSLAGRDSSYEQYF. DNA for the CDR3: TGTGCCAGCAGCTTGGCCGGTCGGGACAGCTCCTACGAGCAGTACTTC.

This rearrangement joins TRBV7-9 to TRBJ2-3; 10 bases are a match to TRBD2. This CDR3 region has 17 residues. The trim removed 3 bases at V and 3 bases at J, leaving 9 bases unmatched. The V gene's germline CDR1 is SEHNR and CDR2 FQNEAQ (reference sequence). The CDR3 region is CASSFDVAGGGTDTQYF. The CDR3 DNA follows: TGTGCCAGCAGCTTCGATGTAGCGGGAGGTGGAACAGATACGCAGTATTTT.

The V gene is TRBV29-1, the J gene TRBJ1-4; 7 positions agree with TRBD1. The germline CDR1 and CDR2 sequences are SQVTM and ANQGSEA. This CDR3 is 16 amino acids long. Trimming at V came to 7 bases and at J to 1 base, leaving 12 bases not matched to a gene. CDR3 loop: CSATDREDVTNEKLFF. In DNA, the CDR3 is TGCAGCGCCACAGACAGGGAGGATGTAACTAATGAAAAACTGTTTTTT.

The V gene is TRBV4-2, the J gene TRBJ1-3, with D perhaps TRBD1 (5 bases). This CDR3 comprises 15 residues. V lost 0 bases to trimming and J lost 8 bases, with 14 bases between them. Germline V CDR1 and CDR2: LGHNA, YNFKEQ. CDR3 loop: CASSQDHRGLDTIYF. The CDR3 coding sequence is TGTGCCAGCAGCCAAGATCATCGGGGGTTGGACACCATATATTTT.